Presented here are 24 T cell receptor beta chains from one specimen sequenced in a study of tumor-infiltrating lymphocytes in primary liver carcinoma. The blood RNA (from unsorted whole blood) was obtained, and germline DNA was also extracted. The input was approximately 500 ng total RNA; TCR beta cDNA was made from it with a constant-region primer. Three nested multiplex PCR rounds, a slightly modified ARM-PCR, produced the libraries for TCR beta. PCR rounds one and two used TRBV1-TRBV30 forward primers with a C-beta reverse primer for approximately 10 cycles each. Using its own MiXCR run on the multiplex PCR reads, TCRdb lists one record per CDR3 protein. The table includes about 180,000 distinct CDR3 sequences, over 50% detected once. Source material: peripheral blood. The source of these receptors is a man in his forties with primary liver carcinoma and hepatitis B virus infection.

The rearrangement links TRBV5-6 to TRBJ2-1; D unresolved. The CDR3 has 12 residues. The germline V and J ends were trimmed by 2 bases and 7 bases, with 7 bases remaining between them. In germline, CDR1 is SGHDT, CDR2 YYEEEE. CDR3 DNA: TGTGCCAGCAGCTTAAAGGAGAATGAGCAGTTCTTC. Translated: CASSLKENEQFF. The full variable domain, with the rest looked up from reference TRBV5-6 and TRBJ2-1, is DAGVTQSPTHLIKTRGQQVTLRCSPKSGHDTVSWYQQALGQGPQFIFQYYEEEERQRGNFPDRFSGHQFPNYSSELNVNALLLGDSALYLCASSLKENEQFFGPGTRLTVL.

A note on this clonotype: The junction departs from the called germline gene at one end, perhaps through a read error. The J gene is TRBJ2-3, the V gene TRBV29-1; TRBD2 aligns across 12 bases. The germline gives CDR1 SQVTM, CDR2 ANQGSEA. This CDR3 region has 16 residues. CDR3 in DNA: TGCAGCGTTGAAAAGCGGACTAGCGGGATCACAGATATGCAGTATTTT. It codes for CSVEKRTSGITDMQYF.

Concerning this clonotype: A much larger clone lies a single base off, so this may be a read error. V and J are TRBV29-1 and TRBJ2-1; 11 bases map to TRBD2. Germline CDR1 and CDR2: SQVTM and ANQGSEA. The CDR3 is 14 amino acids. CDR3 loop: CNVSSGTSGNEQFF. CDR3 nucleotide sequence: TGCAACGTTTCCTCCGGGACTAGCGGCAATGAGCAGTTCTTC.

This clonotype appeared a single time. Given a much more abundant clone one base away, this may be a read error. The rearrangement joins TRBV29-1 to TRBJ2-7; D perhaps matches TRBD1 (6 bases). The ends were cut back, 6 bases at V and 2 bases at J, with 17 bases in the middle. The germline V gene encodes CDR1 SQVTM and CDR2 ANQGSEA. This CDR3 spans 14 amino acids. CDR3 coding DNA: TGCAGCGTATCTGGACAGTGGACCACCTACGAGCAGTACTTC. Translation gives CSVSGQWTTYEQYF.

This clonotype was picked up a small number of times. The genes are TRBV29-1 and TRBJ2-3; 9 positions match TRBD2. This CDR3 contains 17 residues. V shed 0 bases, J shed 4 bases, and the junction held 11 bases outside the gene matches. Germline CDR1 SQVTM, CDR2 ANQGSEA. CDR3 sequence: CSVEDLGIAGVPDTQYF. Here the CDR3 DNA reads TGCAGCGTTGAAGATCTGGGAATAGCGGGAGTCCCAGATACGCAGTATTTT.

The rearrangement uses TRBV6-5 and TRBJ1-1; maybe TRBD1 (6 bases). Germline V gives CDR1 MNHEY, CDR2 SVGAGI. V lost 4 bases and J lost 10, with 10 bases in between. The CDR3 length is 11 residues. CDR3 bases: TGTGCCAGCAGTTTACAGGGAGTAGCTTTCTTT. It specifies CASSLQGVAFF.

A remark on this clonotype: One end of the junction fails to match germline, which may point to a read error. The V call is TRBV6-1, the J call TRBJ2-3; tentatively, D is TRBD2 (6 bases). The CDR3 is 14 residues long. The germline V gene encodes CDR1 MNHNS and CDR2 SASEGT. DNA of the CDR3: TGTGCCGGCAGCACAGGCGGGGGCACAGATACGCAGTATTTT. Encoded protein: CAGSTGGGTDTQYF.

This clonotype was counted many times. The chain couples TRBV11-3 to TRBJ2-3; D possibly matches TRBD1 or TRBD2 (5 bases each). The V and J ends lost 6 bases and 6 bases respectively, with 10 bases between them. The CDR3 length is 12 residues. Germline lookup yields CDR1 SGHNT and CDR2 YENEEA. The CDR3 region is CASSTREDTQYF. The CDR3 DNA sequence: TGTGCCAGCAGTACCAGGGAGGATACGCAGTATTTT.

This clonotype was seen only a few times. V is TRBV12-5 and J is TRBJ1-5; 8 positions match TRBD1. Germline lookup yields CDR1 LGHNT and CDR2 FRNRAP. This CDR3 is built from 14 residues. V gave up 6 bases and J gave up 6 bases; unmatched junction bases: 7. The DNA for the CDR3 is TGTGCTAGTGGACTGACAGGGGTTGGTCAGCCCCAGCATTTT. It encodes CASGLTGVGQPQHF.

Regarding this clonotype: A read error may account for a junction end that differs from germline. This chain connects TRBV11-1 to TRBJ2-1, with D perhaps TRBD1 (6 bases). The CDR3 length is 16 residues. Germline lookup yields CDR1 SGHAT and CDR2 FQDESV (reference sequence). This CDR3 is CGSSLTGPQIDNEQFF. CDR3 DNA sequence: TGTGGCAGCAGCCTTACAGGGCCACAGATAGACAATGAGCAGTTCTTC. Full variable domain (rest looked up from reference TRBV11-1 and TRBJ2-1): EAEVAQSPRYKITEKSQAVAFWCDPISGHATLYWYRQILGQGPELLVQFQDESVVDDSQLPKDRFSAERLKGVDSTLKIQPAELGDSAMYLCGSSLTGPQIDNEQFFGPGTRLTVL.

The rearrangement joins TRBV29-1 to TRBJ2-7, with D maybe TRBD2 (6 bases). There are 13 residues in the CDR3. Germline lookup yields CDR1 SQVTM and CDR2 ANQGSEA. V lost 0 bases and J 2 bases, leaving 8 bases between the germline ends. The CDR3 protein is CSVEDRRAYEQYF. CDR3 DNA sequence: TGCAGCGTTGAAGACAGGAGGGCCTACGAGCAGTACTTC.

The V gene is TRBV29-1, the J gene TRBJ2-4; D is unresolved. CDR1 is SQVTM and CDR2 is ANQGSEA in the germline V gene. This CDR3 spans 10 amino acids. Written as DNA, the CDR3 is TGCATCGTGTACACGGACATTCAGTACTTC. It yields the protein CIVYTDIQYF.

This clonotype occurred many times. The chain has TRBV12-5 and TRBJ1-1, with 7 positions matching TRBD1. Germline values: CDR1 LGHNT, CDR2 FRNRAP. Unmatched junction bases numbered 2, after V lost 1 base and J lost 9 bases. CDR3 size: 12 residues. The CDR3 sequence is CASGLGQGKAFF. CDR3 DNA: TGTGCTAGTGGTTTGGGACAGGGAAAAGCTTTCTTT.

This clonotype was seen a handful of times. The J gene is TRBJ1-4, the V gene TRBV14, with D possibly TRBD1 on 5 matching bases. The germline V and J ends were trimmed by 1 base and 5 bases, with 14 bases remaining between them. The CDR3 has 16 amino acids. Germline CDR1 SGHDN, CDR2 FVKESK. CDR3 nucleotide sequence: TGTGCCAGCAGCCAAGTAAAGGGGTTGAGGAATGAAAAACTGTTTTTT. Protein: CASSQVKGLRNEKLFF.

The rearrangement uses TRBV29-1 and TRBJ2-5; D is unresolved. The CDR3 totals 11 residues. Per the germline V gene, CDR1 is SQVTM and CDR2 is ANQGSEA. Trimming removed 5 bases from V and 4 bases from J, with 8 bases in between. In DNA form, the CDR3 reads TGCAGCGTTCTACAACTAGAGACCCAGTACTTC. Amino acids: CSVLQLETQYF.

This clonotype was detected ten times or more. The chain is built from TRBV29-1 and TRBJ2-5, with D unclear. V lost 4 bases to trimming and J lost 4 bases, with 13 bases between them. The CDR3 is 13 amino acids. Germline values: CDR1 SQVTM, CDR2 ANQGSEA. The CDR3 loop reads CSVVRWGSETQYF. Written as DNA, the CDR3 is TGCAGCGTTGTTAGGTGGGGTTCAGAGACCCAGTACTTC.

Here the CDR3 DNA reads TGTGCCAGCAGCTTTCCAGGGGTCGACTATGGCTACACCTTC. It specifies CASSFPGVDYGYTF. The chain recombines TRBV7-9 with TRBJ1-2; possibly TRBD1 for D (6 bases). Trimming removed 3 bases from V and 3 bases from J, with 11 bases in between. Germline lookup yields CDR1 SEHNR and CDR2 FQNEAQ (reference sequence). The CDR3 is made up of 14 amino acids.

V is TRBV11-2 and J is TRBJ2-1; D is perhaps TRBD2 (7 bases). This CDR3 comprises 14 residues. Trimming cost V 5 bases and J 8 bases, with 16 bases left between them. CDR1 is SGHAT, CDR2 FQNNGV, per germline. CDR3 amino acids: CASSDNRGRDEQFF. In DNA, the CDR3 is TGTGCCAGCAGCGACAATAGGGGGAGGGATGAGCAGTTCTTC.

Note on this clonotype: Since a much larger clone is just one base distant, this may be a read error. V usage is TRBV29-1 and J usage is TRBJ2-5; D is ambiguous. The CDR3 has 12 residues. Per germline, CDR1 SQVTM and CDR2 ANQGSEA. The CDR3 bases are TGCAGCGTTGATTTCAGGAAAGATACCCAGTACTTC. This sequence encodes CSVDFRKDTQYF.

The J gene is TRBJ2-7, the V gene TRBV10-2, with unresolved D. Germline assignment: CDR1 WSHSY and CDR2 SAAADI. Trimming shortened V by 0 bases and J by 7 bases, and 13 bases separated the two germline ends. The CDR3 spans 14 residues. CDR3 residues: CASSESHPSGEQYF. CDR3 sequence (DNA): TGCGCCAGCAGTGAGTCCCACCCCTCCGGGGAGCAGTACTTC.

In this sample, this clonotype turned up a few times. It is likely a read error, because the conserved phenylalanine at the end of the CDR3 is missing. V and J are TRBV11-2 and TRBJ2-7; a possible D gene is TRBD1 (5 bases). Trimming removed 6 bases from V and 0 bases from J, with 15 bases in between. Germline V gene data show CDR1 as SGHAT and CDR2 as FQNNGV. The CDR3 runs to 15 residues. CDR3 loop: CASSLYQGPSYEQYY. CDR3 nucleotides: TGTGCCAGCAGTCTTTACCAGGGCCCCTCCTACGAGCAGTACTAC.

This clonotype turned up a few times. V is TRBV4-1 and J is TRBJ2-1, with D maybe TRBD1 (5 bases). This CDR3 comprises 14 residues. Trimming removed 2 bases at V and 7 bases at J, with 12 bases between. Germline-derived CDR1 and CDR2 are MGHRA and YSYEKL. CDR3 in amino acids: CASSQWVQDNEQFF. The CDR3 DNA follows: TGCGCCAGCAGCCAATGGGTACAGGATAATGAGCAGTTCTTC.

The rearrangement uses TRBV29-1 and TRBJ2-5; D perhaps matches TRBD1 (5 bases). Germline V CDR1 and CDR2: SQVTM, ANQGSEA. CDR3 size: 12 residues. Trimming cost V 3 bases and J 5 bases, with 10 bases left between them. The CDR3 region has the DNA TGCAGCGTTGACAGGGTAGGGGAGACCCAGTACTTC. Its protein product is CSVDRVGETQYF. Supplemented by reference TRBV29-1 and TRBJ2-5, the full variable domain reads SAVISQKPSRDICQRGTSLTIQCQVDSQVTMMFWYRQQPGQSLTLIATANQGSEATYESGFVIDKFPISRPNLTFSTLTVSNMSPEDSSIYLCSVDRVGETQYFGPGTRLLVL.

Concerning this clonotype: At one end the junction does not follow the germline gene, possibly because of a read error. V and J are TRBV12-3 or TRBV12-4 and TRBJ1-6, with D maybe TRBD1 (6 bases). The CDR3 runs to 14 residues. In nucleotides, the CDR3 is TGTGCCAACAGTTTTAGGGGGAGGAATTCACCCCTCCACTTT. Translated: CANSFRGRNSPLHF.